The source of this T cell receptor beta chain is a study of blood T cells in healthy people across ages. Every participating donor contributed about 10 milliliters of peripheral blood through a draw. Extractions gave at least 5 micrograms of total RNA per sample. The CDR3 has 15 residues. Germline V gene data show CDR1 as SGHRS and CDR2 as YFSETQ. Trimming shortened V by 0 bases and J by 2 bases, and 11 bases separated the two germline ends. The use of a sample-barcoded 5' primer and a J-beta primer mix characterized a second PCR of roughly 6 to 11 cycles. TCRdb redid the calling of the 5' RACE reads with MiXCR, one entry per CDR3 protein. The sample contains a few hundred thousand distinct CDR3 sequences, about 26% of which appear only once. Study-level findings and limits: Estimates of diversity drawn from one million T cells were considered underestimates. TCR beta diversity tracked closely with naive T cell percentage.

Note on this clonotype: The antigen remains undetermined.

The V call is TRBV5-1, the J call TRBJ1-1; a possible D gene is TRBD1 (6 bases). The clonotype was recovered from a woman between 65 and 79 years old in good health. Sample: blood. DNA for the CDR3: TGCGCCAGCAGCTTGGAGCCGGGGGCCAACACTGAAGCTTTCTTT. It yields the protein CASSLEPGANTEAFF.